These 18 T cell receptor beta chains were sequenced from one sample in a study of tumor-infiltrating lymphocytes in primary liver carcinoma. The researchers produced TCR beta cDNA from 450 to 600 ng total RNA with a constant-region primer. Slightly modified ARM-PCR, run as three nested multiplex PCR rounds, produced the TCR beta libraries. TRBV1-TRBV30 forward primers paired with a C-beta reverse primer drove the first two PCR rounds, approximately 11 cycles each. Via MiXCR, TCRdb re-called the multiplex PCR reads, giving one row per CDR3 protein. The sample has 40,000 or so distinct CDR3 sequences, approximately 82% seen once. Co-extracting RNA and DNA was done with roughly 18-32 mg of unsorted bulk tissue as input. Sequences were obtained from tumor-adjacent normal liver tissue. Every receptor here comes from a woman aged 30 to 39 with primary liver carcinoma and hepatitis B virus infection.

As concerns this clonotype: Likely a read error: the CDR3 ends without its conserved phenylalanine or tryptophan. The CDR3 nucleotides read TGTGGCAACAGCCATCGAGGGAGCGGGAGCCTCACAGATACGCAGTATTGT. Translating gives CGNSHRGSGSLTDTQYC. The gene calls are TRBV11-2 and TRBJ2-3, with 8 bases that match TRBD2. Germline loops: CDR1 SGHAT, CDR2 FQNNGV. CDR3 size: 17 residues.

The chain employs TRBV9 and TRBJ1-2; TRBD1 might be the D (5 bases). Per the germline V gene, CDR1 is SGDLS and CDR2 is YYNGEE. The ends were cut back, 4 bases at V and 4 bases at J, with 8 bases in the middle. The CDR3 has 12 residues. CDR3 bases: TGTGCCAGCAGCCCCGACAGCTATGGCTACACCTTC. It is translated as CASSPDSYGYTF. The full variable domain, with the rest looked up from reference TRBV9 and TRBJ1-2, is DSGVTQTPKHLITATGQRVTLRCSPRSGDLSVYWYQQSLDQGLQFLIQYYNGEERAKGNILERFSAQQFPDLHSELNLSSLELGDSALYFCASSPDSYGYTFGSGTRLTVV.

Concerning this clonotype itself: Since no conserved phenylalanine or tryptophan closes the CDR3, a read error is the likely cause. The genes are TRBV11-2 and TRBJ2-1; 9 nucleotides match TRBD2. CDR3 length: 16 residues. Germline-derived CDR1 and CDR2 are SGHAT and FQNNGV. V shed 4 bases and J 5 bases; nucleotides not matched to a gene: 9. Written as DNA, the CDR3 is TGTGCCAGCAGCTGGGGGGGACTAGCAGGGAACAATGAGCAGTTCTCT. Its protein is CASSWGGLAGNNEQFS.

This chain connects TRBV11-3 to TRBJ2-1; 9 bases line up with TRBD2. The CDR3 runs to 15 residues. V shed 5 bases and J 4 bases; nucleotides not matched to a gene: 6. Germline V CDR1 and CDR2: SGHNT, YENEEA. DNA for the CDR3: TGTGCCAGCAGCCAGACTAGCGGAGTTTACAATGAGCAGTTCTTC. Protein: CASSQTSGVYNEQFF.

A word on this clonotype: It is likely a read error, because the conserved phenylalanine at the end of the CDR3 is missing. CDR3 sequence (DNA): TGTGCCAGCAGTGAAGACGGCGGGATGGGGAACAATGAGCAGTTCATC. This encodes CASSEDGGMGNNEQFI. The chain uses TRBV6-1 and TRBJ2-1, with D tentatively TRBD2 (6 bases). The CDR3 has 16 amino acids. V lost 1 base to trimming and J lost 5 bases, with 15 bases between them. Germline values: CDR1 MNHNS, CDR2 SASEGT.

Concerning this clonotype: One junction end does not reproduce the germline sequence, and a read error may be involved. The rearrangement uses TRBV12-3 or TRBV12-4 and TRBJ2-3; D ambiguous. This CDR3 is 14 amino acids long. CDR3 sequence: CASSFYRNTDTQYF. The CDR3 DNA reads as TGTGCCAGCAGTTTTTATCGTAACACAGATACACAGTATTTT.

Of note for this clonotype: At one end, the junction sequence differs from germline, possibly due to a read error. This chain links TRBV6-5 with TRBJ2-2; 11 bases match TRBD1. Germline CDR1 MNHEY, CDR2 SVGAGI. The CDR3 covers 16 residues. CDR3 sequence: CANSYSGDRGNGGLFF. CDR3 sequence (DNA): TGTGCCAACAGTTACTCGGGGGACAGGGGGAACGGGGGGCTGTTTTTT.

About this clonotype: One end of the junction is discordant with germline, which a read error may explain. The rearrangement joins TRBV10-3 to TRBJ1-2; D possibly corresponds to TRBD1 (5 bases). This CDR3 comprises 14 residues. Germline CDR1 ENHRY, CDR2 SYGVKD. CDR3 DNA: TGTGTCATCAGAAACAGCGGGGGGGACTATGGCTACACCTTC. Amino acid sequence: CVIRNSGGDYGYTF.

In its sample, this clonotype was seen once. This chain connects TRBV4-2 to TRBJ2-6, with D possibly called TRBD1 or TRBD2 (5 bases each). The CDR3 is 16 amino acids. V lost 4 bases, J lost 2 bases, and 12 bases lay in between. Germline CDR1 LGHNA, CDR2 YNFKEQ. The CDR3 sequence is CASSLDGGAGANVLTF. The CDR3 nucleotides read TGTGCCAGCAGCCTAGATGGGGGAGCTGGGGCCAACGTCCTGACTTTC.

As to this clonotype: A much larger clone sits a single nucleotide away, making a read error possible. The genes are TRBV7-9 and TRBJ2-2; possibly TRBD1 or TRBD2 for D (5 bases each). This CDR3 is built from 13 residues. Germline V CDR1 and CDR2: SEHNR, FQNEAQ (reference sequence). Here the CDR3 reads CASSSRDAGDLFF. CDR3 in DNA: TGTGCCAGCAGCTCCAGGGACGCCGGGGATCTGTTTTTT.

Note on this clonotype: One end of the junction is discordant with germline, which a read error may explain. The V gene is TRBV11-2, the J gene TRBJ1-2, with a weak D call TRBD1 (5 bases). Germline CDR1 reads SGHAT; CDR2 reads FQNNGV. The CDR3 is 13 residues long. The CDR3 DNA is TGTACCAGCACCCATGGGAGGGGTGGAGGCTACACCTTC. This translates into CTSTHGRGGGYTF.

About this clonotype itself: At one end, the junction sequence differs from germline, possibly due to a read error. This sequence joins TRBV6-5 and TRBJ2-3, with TRBD2 as a possible D gene (6 bases). Germline V gene sequence: CDR1 MNHEY, CDR2 SVGAGI. This CDR3 is built from 14 residues. CDR3 nucleotide sequence: TGTGCCAGCAAGGTAGCGGAGAGCACAGATACGCAATATTTT. As protein: CASKVAESTDTQYF.

V and J are TRBV6-2 or TRBV6-3 and TRBJ1-1; D perhaps matches TRBD1 (6 bases). The CDR3 totals 13 residues. V dropped 10 bases and J dropped 1 base, with 13 bases sitting between them. The germline V gene has CDR1 MNHEY and CDR2 SVGEGT. CDR3 in DNA: TGTGCCAACAGCTGGACAGAGAACACTGAAGCTTTCTTT. Protein: CANSWTENTEAFF.

As regards this clonotype: A much more abundant neighbour one base away suggests this may be a read error. This chain links TRBV30 with TRBJ2-7, with D perhaps being TRBD1 or TRBD2 (5 bases each). This CDR3 region has 15 residues. Trimming took off 4 bases at V and 0 bases at J, with 16 bases between the two ends. Germline V gene data show CDR1 as GTSNPN and CDR2 as SVGIG (reference sequence). CDR3 protein: CAWNDAPGSSYEQYF. CDR3 nucleotide sequence: TGTGCCTGGAACGACGCACCAGGGAGCTCCTACGAGCAGTACTTC.

About this clonotype itself: This is likely a read error, given that the CDR3 carries no conserved phenylalanine or tryptophan at its end. The chain is built from TRBV6-6 and TRBJ2-2; 11 nucleotides line up with TRBD2. Germline-derived CDR1 and CDR2 are MNHNY and SVGAGI (reference sequence). This CDR3 has 17 residues. The DNA for the CDR3 is TGTACCAGCAGTTACGCTAGCGGGAGGACAAACACCGGGGAGCTGTTTCTC. Encoded protein: CTSSYASGRTNTGELFL.

The J gene is TRBJ2-5, the V gene TRBV11-3, with no clear D. This CDR3 has 13 residues. V was clipped by 8 bases and J by 4 bases, with 14 bases between them. In germline, CDR1 is SGHNT, CDR2 YENEEA. CDR3 protein: CASRGRDLETQYF. As DNA, the CDR3 is TGTGCCAGCCGAGGACGAGACCTAGAGACCCAGTACTTC.

As for this clonotype: This may stem from a read error, because a much larger clone lies one nucleotide away. This chain connects TRBV6-1 to TRBJ2-3; D is ambiguous. Germline-derived CDR1 and CDR2 are MNHNS and SASEGT. There are 11 residues in the CDR3. The CDR3 loop reads CVSSEADTQYF. CDR3 coding DNA: TGTGTCAGCAGTGAAGCAGATACGCAGTATTTT.

This clonotype appeared many times. The V and J genes are TRBV4-2 and TRBJ2-7; TRBD2 matches at 8 bases. Trimming removed 0 bases from V and 7 bases from J; junction bases left unmatched: 11. Germline CDR1 is LGHNA and CDR2 is YNFKEQ. This CDR3 contains 16 residues. The CDR3 DNA sequence: TGTGCCAGCAGCCAAGATCGGACGGGAGGGCCGGAGGAGCAGTACTTC. Its translation is CASSQDRTGGPEEQYF.